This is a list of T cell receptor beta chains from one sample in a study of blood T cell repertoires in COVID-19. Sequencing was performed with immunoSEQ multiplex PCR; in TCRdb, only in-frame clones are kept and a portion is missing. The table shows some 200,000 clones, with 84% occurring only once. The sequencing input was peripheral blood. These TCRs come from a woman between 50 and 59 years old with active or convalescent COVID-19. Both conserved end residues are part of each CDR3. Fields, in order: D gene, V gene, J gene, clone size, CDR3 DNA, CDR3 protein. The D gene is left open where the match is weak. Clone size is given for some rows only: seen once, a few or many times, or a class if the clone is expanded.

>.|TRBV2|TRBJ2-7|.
TGTGCCAGCACCCGGACAGCCTACGAGCAGTACTTC
CASTRTAYEQYF
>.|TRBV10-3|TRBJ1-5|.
TGTGCCATCAGTGACAGTGGACTTAGCAATCAGCCCCAGCATTTT
CAISDSGLSNQPQHF
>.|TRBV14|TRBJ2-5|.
TGTGCCAGCAGCCAAGATCGGGTGCCCGGAGAGACCCAGTACTTC
CASSQDRVPGETQYF
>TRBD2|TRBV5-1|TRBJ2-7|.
TGCGCCAGCACCCCGGGAGGTAGCTCCAACGAGCAGTACTTC
CASTPGGSSNEQYF
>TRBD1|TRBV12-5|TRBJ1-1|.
TGTGCTAGTGGTTCCAGGACAGGGGAGGACACTGAAGCTTTCTTT
CASGSRTGEDTEAFF
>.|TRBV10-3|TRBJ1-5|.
TGTGCCATCAGCCCGGGACAACATAGCAATCAGCCCCAGCATTTT
CAISPGQHSNQPQHF
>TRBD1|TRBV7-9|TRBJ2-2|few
TGTGCCAGCGGCGTACTTACAGGGGGCAACACCGGGGAGCTGTTTTTT
CASGVLTGGNTGELFF
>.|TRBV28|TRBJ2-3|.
TGTGCCAGCAGCTCCCCCGCGGGTGGTGTAGATACGCAGTATTTT
CASSSPAGGVDTQYF
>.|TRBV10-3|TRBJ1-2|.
TGTGCCATCAGTGGACAGTTGAACTATGGCTACACCTTC
CAISGQLNYGYTF
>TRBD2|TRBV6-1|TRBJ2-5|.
TGTGCCAGCAGTGAAGCAGTGGGGGAGGGACCCCAAGAGACCCAGTACTTC
CASSEAVGEGPQETQYF
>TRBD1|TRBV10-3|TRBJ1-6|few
TGTGCCATCAGTGACTTCGACAGGGGTACACCCCTCCACTTT
CAISDFDRGTPLHF
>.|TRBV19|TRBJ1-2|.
TGTGCCAGTAGTCTGATGACAGGCTCCTTCTATGGCTACACCTTC
CASSLMTGSFYGYTF
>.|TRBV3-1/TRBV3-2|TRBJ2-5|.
TGTGCCAGCAGCCATGGTAGCTTGGAGACCCAGTACTTC
CASSHGSLETQYF
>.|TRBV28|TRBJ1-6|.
TGTGCTTCACGGACATCATCACCCCTCCACTTT
CASRTSSPLHF
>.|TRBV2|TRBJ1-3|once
TGTGCCAGCAGTGTCGGGACACTCTCTGGAAACACCATATATTTT
CASSVGTLSGNTIYF